The 32 T cell receptor beta chains presented below share a single source sample, sequenced in a study of blood T cell repertoires in COVID-19. Sequenced by immunoSEQ multiplex PCR; TCRdb stores in-frame clones only, minus some. The data contain 240,000 or so clones, roughly 80% of them seen just once; the ten biggest clones take up over 10%. Sequencing was done on a sample of peripheral blood. The receptors were gathered from a woman in her fifties or sixties with active or convalescent COVID-19.

This clone occurred once. The rearrangement joins TRBV15 to TRBJ2-7, with 8 bases fitting TRBD2. The CDR3 runs to 15 residues. V lost 0 bases and J lost 4; bases outside the gene matches: 5. Germline CDR1 reads LNHNV; CDR2 reads YYDKDF (reference sequence). The CDR3 sequence is CATSRERGARYEQYF. CDR3 bases: TGTGCCACCAGCAGAGAGCGGGGGGCTAGGTACGAGCAGTACTTC.

The chain couples TRBV30 to TRBJ1-4, with D perhaps TRBD1 (5 bases). The CDR3 sequence is 15 residues long. CDR1 is GTSNPN and CDR2 is SVGIG in the germline V gene (reference sequence). Trimming removed 2 bases from V and 8 bases from J, with 18 bases in between. CDR3 sequence reads: CAWSSPGVLGEKLFF. The CDR3, as DNA: TGTGCCTGGAGTAGCCCGGGGGTCTTAGGGGAAAAACTGTTTTTT.

The rearrangement links TRBV30 to TRBJ2-1; 15 bases are a match to TRBD2. The CDR3 has 15 residues. The germline gives CDR1 GTSNPN, CDR2 SVGIG (reference sequence). V lost 3 bases to trimming and J lost 9 bases; unmatched junction nucleotides: 6. CDR3 in amino acids: CAWRWTSGGASEQFF. DNA for the CDR3: TGTGCCTGGAGATGGACTAGCGGGGGGGCCAGTGAGCAGTTCTTC.

This chain uses TRBV7-9 with TRBJ2-6; D is uncertain. The CDR3 totals 17 residues. Germline CDR1 SEHNR, CDR2 FQNEAQ (reference sequence). V was trimmed by 5 bases and J by 0 bases, leaving 14 bases between them. CDR3 loop: CASSLRSGPSGANVLTF. The DNA of the CDR3 is TGTGCCAGCAGCCTGAGATCAGGTCCCTCTGGGGCCAACGTCCTGACTTTC.

This clone has just one count. This chain connects TRBV14 to TRBJ2-1; no firm D call. CDR1 and CDR2 from the germline V gene are SGHDN and FVKESK. Trimming cost V 7 bases and J 3 bases, with 13 bases left between them. The CDR3 loop spans 14 amino acids. The CDR3 sequence is CASIDGSNYNEQFF. CDR3 nucleotides: TGTGCCAGCATCGACGGGTCGAACTACAATGAGCAGTTCTTC.

The rearrangement uses TRBV2 and TRBJ2-7; D may be TRBD2 (6 bases). There are 15 residues in the CDR3. The V gene lost 0 bases and the J gene lost 2 bases, with 11 bases spanning the gap. Germline V CDR1 and CDR2: SNHLY, FYNNEI. CDR3 sequence reads: CASSEASAGTYEQYF. DNA for the CDR3: TGTGCCAGCAGTGAAGCTTCGGCGGGGACCTACGAGCAGTACTTC.

The rearrangement links TRBV10-1 to TRBJ2-2; 10 nucleotides line up with TRBD2. V was pared by 4 bases and J by 0 bases, with 14 bases of the junction left unmatched. CDR1 is WNHNN, CDR2 SYGVQD, per germline (reference sequence). CDR3 size: 20 residues. This CDR3 is CASSGPPRLAGLPNTGELFF. As DNA, the CDR3 is TGCGCCAGCAGTGGGCCCCCCAGACTAGCGGGCCTACCGAACACCGGGGAGCTGTTTTTT.

This chain connects TRBV7-9 to TRBJ2-2; 8 nucleotides agree with TRBD1. Per the germline V gene, CDR1 is SEHNR and CDR2 is FQNEAQ (reference sequence). Unmatched junction bases numbered 10, after V lost 5 bases and J lost 5 bases. This CDR3 comprises 16 residues. The CDR3 coding sequence is TGTGCCAGCAGCCTAACCACGCAGGGGGCAACCGGGGAGCTGTTTTTT. It specifies CASSLTTQGATGELFF.

This chain connects TRBV28 to TRBJ1-1; no definite D call. This CDR3 is 12 amino acids long. V was trimmed by 6 bases and J by 0 bases, leaving 5 bases between them. The germline gives CDR1 MDHEN, CDR2 SYDVKM. This CDR3 is CASSLLNTEAFF. The CDR3 region has the DNA TGTGCCAGCAGCCTCTTGAACACTGAAGCTTTCTTT.

This clone was seen only once. The chain employs TRBV4-1 and TRBJ1-6, with D perhaps TRBD1 (5 bases). Germline V gene data show CDR1 as MGHRA and CDR2 as YSYEKL. The CDR3 totals 17 residues. V was trimmed by 0 bases and J by 8 bases, leaving 17 bases between them. DNA for the CDR3: TGCGCCAGCAGCCAAGACCTATTTGGGGGGGTTTATTCACCCCTCCACTTT. It yields the protein CASSQDLFGGVYSPLHF.

The J gene is TRBJ1-3, the V gene TRBV19; D uncertain. Germline CDR1 is LNHDA and CDR2 is SQIVND (reference sequence). The CDR3 spans 14 residues. Trimming removed 0 bases from V and 7 bases from J, with 10 bases in between. The CDR3 nucleotides read TGTGCCAGTAGTATAGATCTCGCGGGTAACACCATATATTTT. It encodes CASSIDLAGNTIYF. The full variable domain, with the rest looked up from reference TRBV19 and TRBJ1-3, is DGGITQSPKYLFRKEGQNVTLSCEQNLNHDAMYWYRQDPGQGLRLIYYSQIVNDFQKGDIAEGYSVSREKKESFPLTVTSAQKNPTAFYLCASSIDLAGNTIYFGEGSWLTVV.

This clone has a single count. The V and J genes are TRBV11-3 and TRBJ2-1; 7 nucleotides agree with TRBD1. The ends lost 5 bases at V and 5 bases at J; junction bases unmatched: 15. This CDR3 spans 17 amino acids. Looked up from germline, CDR1 is SGHNT and CDR2 is YENEEA. The DNA of the CDR3 is TGTGCCAGCAGCACTCACAGGGGACCCGGGCCTAACAATGAGCAGTTCTTC. It encodes CASSTHRGPGPNNEQFF.

The chain has TRBV6-5 and TRBJ2-1, with D possibly being TRBD1 (6 bases). This CDR3 comprises 14 residues. Germline CDR1 and CDR2: MNHEY and SVGAGI. Trimming pared 7 bases from V and 6 bases from J, leaving 16 bases between. CDR3 sequence: CASNWDTVVNEQFF. DNA of the CDR3: TGTGCCAGCAACTGGGACACGGTGGTCAATGAGCAGTTCTTC.

The chain employs TRBV5-1 and TRBJ1-2; D is uncertain. Deletions cut 4 bases from V and 4 bases from J, with 14 bases between. The CDR3 runs to 14 residues. Germline CDR1 SGHRS, CDR2 YFSETQ. The CDR3 DNA reads as TGCGCCAGCAGCGCCACGGAGGGCGGCTATGGCTACACCTTC. Translating gives CASSATEGGYGYTF.

Here the CDR3 DNA reads TGTGCCTGGACGGGGGTTTCCTACAATGAGCAGTTCTTC. Translated, it gives CAWTGVSYNEQFF. The chain recombines TRBV30 with TRBJ2-1; D is possibly TRBD2 (6 bases). Germline CDR1 and CDR2: GTSNPN and SVGIG (reference sequence). The CDR3 spans 13 residues. The V end lost 4 bases, the J end lost 1 base, and 8 bases lay between the germline ends.

The chain couples TRBV7-2 to TRBJ2-7, with 8 bases identical to TRBD1. Losses at the gene ends were 6 bases for V and 0 bases for J; bases not matched to a gene: 16. The CDR3 is 18 residues long. In germline, CDR1 is SGHTA, CDR2 FQGNSA. The CDR3 bases are TGTGCCAGCAGTCGCTATCCTCCGGGACAGGTGAGCTCCTACGAGCAGTACTTC. Encoded protein: CASSRYPPGQVSSYEQYF.

This clone was seen once. V usage is TRBV2 and J usage is TRBJ2-5; 9 nucleotides agree with TRBD2. The germline CDR1 and CDR2 sequences are SNHLY and FYNNEI. After removal of 0 bases from V and 5 bases from J, the junction contained 7 bases not matched to a gene. The CDR3 runs to 16 residues. DNA for the CDR3: TGTGCCAGCAGTGAAGCGGCCGGGACTAGCAGGGAGACCCAGTACTTC. It yields the protein CASSEAAGTSRETQYF. Variable domain in full (rest from reference TRBV2 and TRBJ2-5): EPEVTQTPSHQVTQMGQEVILRCVPISNHLYFYWYRQILGQKVEFLVSFYNNEISEKSEIFDDQFSVERPDGSNFTLKIRSTKLEDSAMYFCASSEAAGTSRETQYFGPGTRLLVL.

The CDR3 nucleotides are TGTGCCAGCAGCCATGCCCTCGGGGGGCAGGTAGATACGCAGTATTTT. Its translation: CASSHALGGQVDTQYF. The V gene is TRBV4-2, the J gene TRBJ2-3; maybe TRBD2 (7 bases). CDR1 and CDR2 from the germline V gene are LGHNA and YNFKEQ. V gave up 3 bases and J gave up 5 bases, with 18 bases separating them. The CDR3 is 16 amino acids.

The chain combines TRBV3-1 (or the pseudogene TRBV3-2) with TRBJ1-2, with TRBD1 as a possible D gene (5 bases). The germline gives CDR1 LGHDT, CDR2 YNNKEL (reference sequence). The CDR3 extends over 13 amino acids. Trimming left V 4 bases short and J 13 bases short, with 19 bases between. The CDR3 region is CASSPGRAPSSTF. The CDR3 bases are TGTGCCAGCAGCCCGGGCAGGGCCCCATCGAGCACCTTC.

The chain recombines TRBV7-9 with TRBJ1-4; D gene uncertain. Germline V lookup: CDR1 SEHNR, CDR2 FQNEAQ (reference sequence). The CDR3 length is 17 residues. V dropped 1 base and J dropped 7 bases, with 19 bases sitting between them. The CDR3 spells CASSLVGALWESEKLFF. In nucleotides, the CDR3 is TGTGCCAGCAGCTTAGTGGGAGCGCTGTGGGAGAGTGAAAAACTGTTTTTT.

This rearrangement joins TRBV7-9 to TRBJ1-6; D uncertain. The CDR3 spans 13 residues. Trimming cost V 3 bases and J 8 bases, with 8 bases left between them. The germline gives CDR1 SEHNR, CDR2 FQNEAQ (reference sequence). The CDR3 protein is CASSFAGHSPLHF. CDR3 in DNA: TGTGCCAGCAGCTTCGCAGGTCATTCACCCCTCCACTTT.

The chain employs TRBV5-5 and TRBJ1-6; D is unclear. V was trimmed by 6 bases and J by 6 bases, leaving 13 bases between them. Per germline, CDR1 SGHKS and CDR2 YYEKEE (reference sequence). The CDR3 contains 14 residues. The CDR3 DNA is TGTGCCAGCACCCTGGGCGGGAGTAATTCACCCCTCCACTTT. Its translation: CASTLGGSNSPLHF.

V is TRBV5-1 and J is TRBJ1-6; D is ambiguous. The length of the CDR3 is 14 residues. The germline V gene has CDR1 SGHRS and CDR2 YFSETQ. Trimming took 0 bases from V and 6 from J, leaving 7 bases between them. CDR3 coding DNA: TGCGCCAGCAGCTTGGGTGTCGGTAATTCACCCCTCCACTTT. Encoded protein: CASSLGVGNSPLHF.

CDR3 region: CASSLSTRSNQPQHF. For the CDR3, the DNA is TGTGCCAGCAGCTTAAGTACACGTAGCAATCAGCCCCAGCATTTT. This chain connects TRBV5-5 to TRBJ1-5, with no clear D. Trimming removed 2 bases at V and 0 bases at J, with 9 bases between. The length of the CDR3 is 15 residues. The V gene's germline CDR1 is SGHKS and CDR2 YYEKEE (reference sequence).

CDR3 loop: CASSPTSGNAYEQYF. In DNA form, the CDR3 reads TGCGCCAGCAGCCCGACTAGCGGAAACGCCTACGAGCAGTACTTC. The chain combines TRBV4-1 with TRBJ2-7, with TRBD2 matching over 9 bases. This CDR3 contains 15 residues. Per germline, CDR1 MGHRA and CDR2 YSYEKL. V lost 4 bases and J lost 2; bases outside the gene matches: 6.

The rearrangement links TRBV2 to TRBJ1-6; 10 bases are shared with TRBD1. Looked up from germline, CDR1 is SNHLY and CDR2 is FYNNEI. The V segment lost 6 bases and the J segment 7 bases; nucleotides outside the gene matches: 3. This CDR3 region has 14 residues. Written as DNA, the CDR3 is TGTGCCAGCAGATGGACAGGGGGGAATTCACCCCTCCACTTT. Residues: CASRWTGGNSPLHF.

V usage is TRBV12-5 and J usage is TRBJ1-1; 8 bases match TRBD1. The CDR3 totals 17 residues. V gave up 4 bases and J gave up 0 bases; unmatched junction bases: 10. Germline loops: CDR1 LGHNT, CDR2 FRNRAP. The CDR3 sequence: CASGSRPTGVLNTEAFF. In nucleotides, the CDR3 is TGTGCTAGTGGTTCCCGCCCGACAGGGGTCCTGAACACTGAAGCTTTCTTT.

The chain carries TRBV27 and TRBJ1-1; the match to TRBD1 covers 9 bases. The CDR3 covers 18 residues. Looked up from germline, CDR1 is MNHEY and CDR2 is SMNVEV (reference sequence). V was pared by 3 bases and J by 5 bases, with 16 bases of the junction left unmatched. CDR3 region: CASSFFTWLRQGDTEAFF. The CDR3 coding sequence is TGTGCCAGCAGTTTCTTCACTTGGCTTCGACAGGGGGATACTGAAGCTTTCTTT.

This chain joins TRBV19 and TRBJ1-4, with 10 bases that match TRBD1. The V segment lost 8 bases and the J segment 5 bases; nucleotides outside the gene matches: 5. The CDR3 consists of 14 residues. CDR1 is LNHDA and CDR2 is SQIVND in the germline V gene (reference sequence). The CDR3 bases are TGTGCCAGTTTGCCGGGACAGGGGAATGAAAAACTGTTTTTT. Translation gives CASLPGQGNEKLFF.

This chain links TRBV28 with TRBJ1-2; D is unresolved. Trimming left V 2 bases short and J 2 bases short, with 12 bases between. Per germline, CDR1 MDHEN and CDR2 SYDVKM. The CDR3 is 15 amino acids. The CDR3 spells CASSLSSAGNYGYTF. The CDR3 nucleotides are TGTGCCAGCAGTTTAAGTTCGGCAGGCAACTATGGCTACACCTTC.

This chain links TRBV3-1 (or the pseudogene TRBV3-2) with TRBJ1-2; D not certain. Germline V gene lookup returns CDR1 LGHDT and CDR2 YNNKEL (reference sequence). The CDR3 is made up of 15 amino acids. Trimming stripped 4 bases from V and 4 bases from J, with 16 bases between. For the CDR3, the DNA is TGTGCCAGCAGCCTTCAAAGCGGAGTTCCCTATGGCTACACCTTC. This encodes CASSLQSGVPYGYTF.

This clone was counted between two and nine times. This chain links TRBV2 with TRBJ2-7; 10 bases are a match to TRBD2. This CDR3 region has 14 residues. V was clipped by 4 bases and J by 6 bases; unmatched bases: 6. Per germline, CDR1 SNHLY and CDR2 FYNNEI. CDR3 DNA sequence: TGTGCCAGCAGTGTCCTAGCGGGGGATGTCGAGCAGTACTTC. This sequence encodes CASSVLAGDVEQYF.